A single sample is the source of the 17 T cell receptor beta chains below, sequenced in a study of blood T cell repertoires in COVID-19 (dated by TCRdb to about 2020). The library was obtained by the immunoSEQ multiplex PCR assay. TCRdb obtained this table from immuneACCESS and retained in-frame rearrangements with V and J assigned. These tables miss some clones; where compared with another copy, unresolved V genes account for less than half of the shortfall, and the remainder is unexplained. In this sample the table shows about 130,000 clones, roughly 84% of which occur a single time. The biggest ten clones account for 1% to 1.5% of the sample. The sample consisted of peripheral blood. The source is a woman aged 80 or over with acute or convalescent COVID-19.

The CDR3 is CASSYLGRMNTEAFF. The CDR3 DNA follows: TGTGCCAGCAGTTACTTGGGGCGCATGAACACTGAAGCTTTCTTT. This rearrangement joins TRBV6-5 to TRBJ1-1, with D perhaps matching TRBD1 (5 bases). Germline V gene sequence: CDR1 MNHEY, CDR2 SVGAGI. The CDR3 sequence is 15 residues long. V gave up 1 base and J gave up 0 bases, with 9 bases separating them.

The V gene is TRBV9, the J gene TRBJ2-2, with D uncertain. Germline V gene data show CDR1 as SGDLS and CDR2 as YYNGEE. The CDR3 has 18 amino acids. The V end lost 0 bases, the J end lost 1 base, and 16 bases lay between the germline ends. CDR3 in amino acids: CASSVAELRKLNTGELFF. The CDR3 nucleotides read TGTGCCAGCAGCGTAGCGGAGTTAAGGAAATTGAACACCGGGGAGCTGTTTTTT.

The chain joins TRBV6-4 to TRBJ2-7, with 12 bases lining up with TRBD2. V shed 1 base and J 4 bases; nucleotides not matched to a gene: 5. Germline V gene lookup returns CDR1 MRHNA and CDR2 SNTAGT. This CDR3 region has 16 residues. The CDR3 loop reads CASSDLRLAGVYEQYF. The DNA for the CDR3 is TGTGCCAGCAGTGACTTGCGACTAGCGGGGGTGTACGAGCAGTACTTC.

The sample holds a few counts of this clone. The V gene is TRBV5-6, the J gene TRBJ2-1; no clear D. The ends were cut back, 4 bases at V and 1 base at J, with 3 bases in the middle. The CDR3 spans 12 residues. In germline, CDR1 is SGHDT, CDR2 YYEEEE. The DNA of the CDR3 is TGTGCCAGCAGCCTATCCTACAATGAGCAGTTCTTC. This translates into CASSLSYNEQFF.

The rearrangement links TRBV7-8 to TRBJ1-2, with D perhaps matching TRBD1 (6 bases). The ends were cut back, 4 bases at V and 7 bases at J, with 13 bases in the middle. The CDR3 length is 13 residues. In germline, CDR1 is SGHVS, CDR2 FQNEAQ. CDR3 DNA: TGTGCCAGCAGCTCCGATACAGGGCTTGGCTACACCTTC. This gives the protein CASSSDTGLGYTF.

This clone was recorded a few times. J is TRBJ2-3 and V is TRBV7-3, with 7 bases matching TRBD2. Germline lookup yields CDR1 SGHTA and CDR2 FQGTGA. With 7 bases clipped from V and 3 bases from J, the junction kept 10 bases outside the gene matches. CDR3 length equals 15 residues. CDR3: CASKKDPAGTDTQYF. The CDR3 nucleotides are TGTGCCAGCAAGAAAGACCCAGCGGGAACAGATACGCAGTATTTT.

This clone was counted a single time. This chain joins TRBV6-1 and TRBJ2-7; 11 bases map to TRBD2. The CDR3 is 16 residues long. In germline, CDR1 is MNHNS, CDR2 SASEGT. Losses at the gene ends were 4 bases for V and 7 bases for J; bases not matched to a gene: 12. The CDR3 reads CASSVPTSGIPGEQYF. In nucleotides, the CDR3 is TGTGCCAGCAGTGTACCGACTAGCGGGATTCCAGGTGAGCAGTACTTC.

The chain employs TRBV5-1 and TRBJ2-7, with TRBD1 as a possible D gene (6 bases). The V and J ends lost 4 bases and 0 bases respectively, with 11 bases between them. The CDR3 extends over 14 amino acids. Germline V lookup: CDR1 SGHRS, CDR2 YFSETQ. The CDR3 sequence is CASSKDRSSYEQYF. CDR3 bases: TGCGCCAGCAGCAAAGACAGGAGCTCCTACGAGCAGTACTTC.

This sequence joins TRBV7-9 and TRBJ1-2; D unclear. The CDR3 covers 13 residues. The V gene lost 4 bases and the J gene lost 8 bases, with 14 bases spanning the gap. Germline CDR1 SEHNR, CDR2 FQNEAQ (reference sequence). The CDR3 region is CASSSLTLGGYTF. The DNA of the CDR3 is TGTGCCAGCAGCTCCCTGACCCTAGGAGGCTACACCTTC. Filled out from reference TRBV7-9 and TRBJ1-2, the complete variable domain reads DTGVSQNPRHKITKRGQNVTFRCDPISEHNRLYWYRQTLGQGPEFLTYFQNEAQLEKSRLLSDRFSAERPKGSFSTLEIQRTEQGDSAMYLCASSSLTLGGYTFGSGTRLTVV.

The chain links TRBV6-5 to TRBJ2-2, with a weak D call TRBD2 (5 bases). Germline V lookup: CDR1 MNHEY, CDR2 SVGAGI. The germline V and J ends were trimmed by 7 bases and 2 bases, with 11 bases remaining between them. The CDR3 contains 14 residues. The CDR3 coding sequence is TGTGCCAGCATTGGTAGCGAAAACACCGGGGAGCTGTTTTTT. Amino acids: CASIGSENTGELFF.

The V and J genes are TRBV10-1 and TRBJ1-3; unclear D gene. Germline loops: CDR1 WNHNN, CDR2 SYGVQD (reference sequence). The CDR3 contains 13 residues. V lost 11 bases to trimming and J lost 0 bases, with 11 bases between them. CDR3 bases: TGCGCCGCCAAAGGACTCTCTGGAAACACCATATATTTT. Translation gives CAAKGLSGNTIYF.

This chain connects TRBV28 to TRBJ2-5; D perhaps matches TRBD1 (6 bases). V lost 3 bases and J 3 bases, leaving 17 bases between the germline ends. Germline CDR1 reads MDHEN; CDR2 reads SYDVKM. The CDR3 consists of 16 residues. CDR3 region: CASSFVYRVEKETQYF. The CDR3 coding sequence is TGTGCCAGCAGTTTCGTGTACAGGGTGGAAAAAGAGACCCAGTACTTC.

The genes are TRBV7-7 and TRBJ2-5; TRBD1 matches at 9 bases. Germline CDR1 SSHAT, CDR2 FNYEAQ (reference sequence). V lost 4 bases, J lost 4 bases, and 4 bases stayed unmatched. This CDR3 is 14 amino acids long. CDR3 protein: CASSWGTGRETQYF. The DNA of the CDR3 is TGTGCCAGCAGCTGGGGGACAGGGCGAGAGACCCAGTACTTC.

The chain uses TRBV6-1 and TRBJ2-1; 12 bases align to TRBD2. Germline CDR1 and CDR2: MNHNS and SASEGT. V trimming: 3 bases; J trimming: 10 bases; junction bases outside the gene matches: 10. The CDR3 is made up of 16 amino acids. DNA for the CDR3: TGTGCCAGCAGTGATCTAGCGGGAGGGCCGAGGGGGGAGCAGTTCTTC. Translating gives CASSDLAGGPRGEQFF.

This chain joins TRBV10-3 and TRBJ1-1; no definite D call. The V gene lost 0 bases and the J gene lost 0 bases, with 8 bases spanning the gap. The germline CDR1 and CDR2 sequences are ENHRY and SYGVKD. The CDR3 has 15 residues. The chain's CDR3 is CAISESGGMNTEAFF. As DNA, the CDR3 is TGTGCCATCAGTGAGTCAGGAGGAATGAACACTGAAGCTTTCTTT.

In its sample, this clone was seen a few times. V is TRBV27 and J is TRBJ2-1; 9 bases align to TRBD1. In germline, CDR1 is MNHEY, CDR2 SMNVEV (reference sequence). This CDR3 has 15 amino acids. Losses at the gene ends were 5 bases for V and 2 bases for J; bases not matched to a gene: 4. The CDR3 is CASSLRTGAYNEQFF. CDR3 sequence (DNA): TGTGCCAGCAGTCTACGGACAGGGGCCTACAATGAGCAGTTCTTC.

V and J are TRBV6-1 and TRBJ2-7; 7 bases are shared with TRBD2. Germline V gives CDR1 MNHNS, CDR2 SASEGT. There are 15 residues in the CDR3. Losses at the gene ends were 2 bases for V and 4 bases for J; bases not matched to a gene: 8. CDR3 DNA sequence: TGTGCCAGCAGTGAATTTGCGGGAGAAGTGTACGAGCAGTACTTC. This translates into CASSEFAGEVYEQYF.